These 8 T cell receptor beta chains originate from one sample sequenced in a study of T cells in Graves' hyperthyroidism and ophthalmopathy. Amplification yielded TCR beta CDR3 regions, with RNA transcripts as the source. HTBI primers were employed in a first-round RT-PCR of the TCR CDR3. TCRdb processed the multiplex PCR reads anew with MiXCR; each CDR3 protein has one entry. The sample includes some 620,000 distinct CDR3 sequences, about 16% of them seen just once. Sample: blood. Every receptor here comes from a woman in her twenties or thirties with Graves' hyperthyroidism.

This clonotype was seen at least ten times. V is TRBV6-2 or TRBV6-3 and J is TRBJ2-5, with 8 nucleotides matching TRBD1. J was trimmed by 4 bases and V by 4 bases; bases with no gene match: 17. CDR1 is MNHEY and CDR2 is SVGEGT in the germline V gene. The CDR3 sequence is 18 residues long. The chain's CDR3 is CASSSARGDRGGRETQYF. The DNA of the CDR3 is TGTGCCAGCAGTTCCGCCCGGGGTGACAGGGGTGGAAGAGAGACCCAGTACTTC.

This clonotype was counted only a few times. The chain is built from TRBV20-1 and TRBJ2-1; unclear D gene. The CDR3 length is 16 residues. Germline CDR1 and CDR2: DFQATT and SNEGSKA (reference sequence). Trimming stripped 6 bases from V and 0 bases from J, with 18 bases between. CDR3 sequence (DNA): TGCAGTGCCTCCCCCGTTGCGGAGCTCTCCTACAATGAGCAGTTCTTC. Protein sequence: CSASPVAELSYNEQFF.

The genes are TRBV19 and TRBJ2-4, with D unclear. In germline, CDR1 is LNHDA, CDR2 SQIVND (reference sequence). Trimming took 3 bases from V and 6 from J, leaving 12 bases between them. The CDR3 covers 14 residues. CDR3 sequence reads: CASSIGGFGNIQYF. In DNA, the CDR3 is TGTGCCAGTAGTATCGGTGGGTTCGGAAACATTCAGTACTTC.

The V gene is TRBV29-1, the J gene TRBJ2-3; no definite D call. The CDR3 consists of 13 residues. V lost 8 bases and J 1 base, leaving 13 bases between the germline ends. Germline V gives CDR1 SQVTM, CDR2 ANQGSEA. CDR3 nucleotides: TGCAGCACCCACCCCAGCGGCACAGATACGCAGTATTTT. Protein: CSTHPSGTDTQYF.

The J gene is TRBJ2-3, the V gene TRBV5-1; no firm D call. Trimming pared 3 bases from V and 4 bases from J, leaving 12 bases between. The length of the CDR3 is 14 residues. Germline V gene data show CDR1 as SGHRS and CDR2 as YFSETQ. The CDR3 region is CASSSRAGADTQYF. The CDR3 bases are TGCGCCAGCAGCTCCCGCGCTGGGGCAGATACGCAGTATTTT.

This clonotype was observed at least ten times. This chain connects TRBV3-1 to TRBJ2-5; D is uncertain. In germline, CDR1 is LGHDT, CDR2 YNNKEL (reference sequence). Trimming shortened V by 0 bases and J by 6 bases, and 5 bases separated the two germline ends. This CDR3 region has 12 residues. The CDR3 sequence is CASSQEWKTQYF. The CDR3 DNA reads TGTGCCAGCAGCCAAGAGTGGAAGACCCAGTACTTC.

This clonotype was recorded at least ten times. This sequence joins TRBV10-2 and TRBJ2-7, with 9 bases matching TRBD2. With 6 bases clipped from V and 5 bases from J, the junction kept 11 bases outside the gene matches. This CDR3 is built from 15 residues. Germline CDR1 WSHSY, CDR2 SAAADI. For the CDR3, the DNA is TGCGCCAGCAGAGACATAGCGGGAGAGGAAGACGAGCAGTACTTC. Translated: CASRDIAGEEDEQYF.

The rearrangement links TRBV28 to TRBJ2-1, with D uncertain. This CDR3 is built from 13 residues. Between the trimmed V and J ends, which lost 3 bases and 5 bases, there was a span of 8 bases. The germline V gene encodes CDR1 MDHEN and CDR2 SYDVKM. CDR3 loop: CASSLATHNEQFF. In DNA form, the CDR3 reads TGTGCCAGCAGTTTGGCAACACACAATGAGCAGTTCTTC.